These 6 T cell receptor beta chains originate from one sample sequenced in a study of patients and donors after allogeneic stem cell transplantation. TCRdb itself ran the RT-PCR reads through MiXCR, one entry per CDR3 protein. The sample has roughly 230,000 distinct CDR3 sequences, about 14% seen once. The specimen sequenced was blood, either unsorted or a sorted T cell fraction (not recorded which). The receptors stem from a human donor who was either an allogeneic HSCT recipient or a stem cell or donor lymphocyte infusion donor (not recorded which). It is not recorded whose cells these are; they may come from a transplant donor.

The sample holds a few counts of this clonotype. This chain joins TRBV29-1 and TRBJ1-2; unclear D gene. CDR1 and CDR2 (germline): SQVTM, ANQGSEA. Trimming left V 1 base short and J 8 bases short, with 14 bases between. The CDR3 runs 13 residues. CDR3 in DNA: TGCAGCGTTGAAGTTTCCGGGGAGCAAGGCTACACCTTC. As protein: CSVEVSGEQGYTF.

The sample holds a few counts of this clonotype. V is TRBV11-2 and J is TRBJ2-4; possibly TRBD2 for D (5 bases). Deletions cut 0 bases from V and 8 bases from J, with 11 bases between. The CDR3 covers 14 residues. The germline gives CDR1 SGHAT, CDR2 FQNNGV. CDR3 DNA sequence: TGTGCCAGCAGCTTAGATCCGGCCGGGGACATTCAGTACTTC. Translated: CASSLDPAGDIQYF. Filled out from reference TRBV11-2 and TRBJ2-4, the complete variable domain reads EAGVAQSPRYKIIEKRQSVAFWCNPISGHATLYWYQQILGQGPKLLIQFQNNGVVDDSQLPKDRFSAERLKGVDSTLKIQPAKLEDSAVYLCASSLDPAGDIQYFGAGTRLSVL.

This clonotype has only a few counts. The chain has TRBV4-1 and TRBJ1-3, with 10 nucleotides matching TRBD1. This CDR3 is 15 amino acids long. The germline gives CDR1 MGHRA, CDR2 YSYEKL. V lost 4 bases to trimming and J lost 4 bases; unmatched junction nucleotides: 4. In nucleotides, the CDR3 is TGCGCCAGCAGCCGACAGGGGGCGTCCGGAAACACCATATATTTT. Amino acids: CASSRQGASGNTIYF.

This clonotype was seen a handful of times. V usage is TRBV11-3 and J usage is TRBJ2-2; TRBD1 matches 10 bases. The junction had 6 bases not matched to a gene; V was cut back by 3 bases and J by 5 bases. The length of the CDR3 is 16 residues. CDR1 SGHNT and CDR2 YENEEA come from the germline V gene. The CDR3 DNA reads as TGTGCCAGCAGCTTCTCCGGGACAGGGGAGACCGGGGAGCTGTTTTTT. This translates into CASSFSGTGETGELFF.

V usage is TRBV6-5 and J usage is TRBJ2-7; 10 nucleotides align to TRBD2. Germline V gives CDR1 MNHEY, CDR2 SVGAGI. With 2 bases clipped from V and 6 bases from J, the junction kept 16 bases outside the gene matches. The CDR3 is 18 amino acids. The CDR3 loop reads CASSYRSSLAGVSGEQYF. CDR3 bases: TGTGCCAGCAGTTACCGTTCGTCTCTAGCGGGAGTTTCCGGCGAGCAGTACTTC.

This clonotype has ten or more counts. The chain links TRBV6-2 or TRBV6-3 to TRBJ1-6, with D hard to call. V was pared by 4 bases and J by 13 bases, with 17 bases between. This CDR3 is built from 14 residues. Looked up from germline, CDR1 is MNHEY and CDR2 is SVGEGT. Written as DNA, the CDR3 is TGTGCCAGCAGTTCCCCGGGGAGGACTCAGCCCCTCCACTTT. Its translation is CASSSPGRTQPLHF.